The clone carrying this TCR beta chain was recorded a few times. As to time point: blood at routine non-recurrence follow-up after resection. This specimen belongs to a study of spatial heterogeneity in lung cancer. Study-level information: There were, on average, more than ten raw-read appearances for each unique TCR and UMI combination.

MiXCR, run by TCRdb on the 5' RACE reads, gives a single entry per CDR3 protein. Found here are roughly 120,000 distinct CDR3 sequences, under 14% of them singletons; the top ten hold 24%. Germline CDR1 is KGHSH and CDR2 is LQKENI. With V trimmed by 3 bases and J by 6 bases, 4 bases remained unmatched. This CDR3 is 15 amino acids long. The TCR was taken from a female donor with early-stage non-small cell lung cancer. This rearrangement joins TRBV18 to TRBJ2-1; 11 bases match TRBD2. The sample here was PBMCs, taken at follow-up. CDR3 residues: CASSPTSGTFNEQFF. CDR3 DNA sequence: TGTGCCAGCTCACCGACTAGCGGGACGTTCAATGAGCAGTTCTTC.